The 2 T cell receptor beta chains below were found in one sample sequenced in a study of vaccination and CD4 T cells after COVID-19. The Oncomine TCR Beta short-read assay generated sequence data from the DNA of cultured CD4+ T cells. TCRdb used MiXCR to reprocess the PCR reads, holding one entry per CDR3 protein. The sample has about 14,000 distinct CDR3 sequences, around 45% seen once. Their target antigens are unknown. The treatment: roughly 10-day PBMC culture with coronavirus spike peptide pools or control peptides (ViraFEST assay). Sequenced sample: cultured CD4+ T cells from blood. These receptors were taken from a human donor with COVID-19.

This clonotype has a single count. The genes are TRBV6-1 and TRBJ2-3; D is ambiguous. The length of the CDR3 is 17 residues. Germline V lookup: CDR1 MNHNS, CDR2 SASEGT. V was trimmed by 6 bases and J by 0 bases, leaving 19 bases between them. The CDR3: CASRARVRVGSTDTQYF. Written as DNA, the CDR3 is TGTGCCAGCAGGGCCCGCGTCAGAGTGGGAAGCACAGATACGCAGTATTTT.

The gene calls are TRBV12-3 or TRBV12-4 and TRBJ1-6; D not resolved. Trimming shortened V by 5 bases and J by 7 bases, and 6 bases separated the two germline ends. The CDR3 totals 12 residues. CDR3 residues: CASSEANSPLHF. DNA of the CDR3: TGTGCCAGCAGTGAGGCAAATTCACCCCTCCACTTT.